This TCR beta chain comes out of a study of blood T cell repertoires in COVID-19. Study overall: Nucleic acid was either cDNA or gDNA, and it came from T cells, B-cell-depleted T cells, or PBMCs.

Each recovered donor of Cohort 3 presented with two negative PCRs, clearance, or symptom resolution. The CDR3 sequence is 14 residues long. V was clipped by 5 bases and J by 4 bases; unmatched bases: 8. Germline V gene sequence: CDR1 MNHEY, CDR2 SVGEGT. The protocol was immunoSEQ multiplex PCR, while the TCRdb copy is restricted to in-frame clones and leaves out a portion. Of fewer than 400,000 clones in the sample, roughly 89% are singletons; the top ten hold around 9.3%. The TCR was taken from a woman between 18 and 30 years old who had recovered from COVID-19. J is TRBJ2-7 and V is TRBV6-2 or TRBV6-3; 7 bases map to TRBD1. The specimen was PBMCs or T cells enriched from blood (not recorded which). CDR3 in amino acids: CASSPGTEDYEQYF. CDR3 sequence (DNA): TGTGCCAGCAGTCCCGGGACAGAAGATTACGAGCAGTACTTC.